This T cell receptor (beta chain) was captured in a study of CD8 T cells in ankylosing spondylitis. Study outcomes and limitations: Reportedly, disease-linked clones are significantly enriched in ankylosing spondylitis patients' matched synovial fluid.

With regard to this clonotype: Its matching antigen is unknown.

TCRdb fed the 5' RACE reads into MiXCR, producing one record per CDR3 protein. The table shows 350,000 to 400,000 distinct CDR3 sequences, with roughly 20% occurring only once. The CDR3 has 15 residues. V shed 5 bases, J shed 4 bases, and the junction held 4 bases outside the gene matches. The chain joins TRBV12-3 or TRBV12-4 to TRBJ2-5; 13 bases map to TRBD2. The sequenced sample consisted of blood, either unsorted or a sorted T cell fraction (not recorded which). The TCR was taken from a male donor with ankylosing spondylitis or in good health (not recorded which). The CDR3 sequence is CASSQLAGGPETQYF. The DNA of the CDR3 is TGTGCCAGCAGTCAACTAGCGGGGGGGCCAGAGACCCAGTACTTC.